This section outlines one T cell receptor beta chain sequence together with its context. What it recognizes is unknown. Read coverage stops 3 residues before the CDR3 terminus; the germline J gene supplies the remainder. Profiling relied on immunoSEQ multiplex PCR, and the TCRdb table lists in-frame clones only, not all of them. Its clone listing holds 34,000 or so clones. The length of the CDR3 is 16 residues. Germline loops: CDR1 SGHRS, CDR2 YFSETQ. V gave up 2 bases and J gave up 5 bases; unmatched junction bases: 7. These data originate in a study of T cells in women clearing cervical HPV infection. Study results and limitations: CIN3+ cases had significantly higher TCR repertoire richness than controls, but evenness did not differ.

Material: blood buffy coat. The gene calls are TRBV5-1 and TRBJ2-7, with 13 positions matching TRBD2. The sequence came from a woman aged 18 to 75 with a cervical HPV16 infection that either progressed to CIN3+ or cleared (not recorded which). The CDR3 spells CASSLQTSGRANEQYF. The DNA read from the CDR3 is TGCGCCAGCAGCTTACAAACTAGCGGGAGGGCGAACGAG. The whole variable domain, remainder taken from reference TRBV5-1 and TRBJ2-7, is KAGVTQTPRYLIKTRGQQVTLSCSPISGHRSVSWYQQTPGQGLQFLFEYFSETQRNKGNFPGRFSGRQFSNSRSEMNVSTLELGDSALYLCASSLQTSGRANEQYFGPGTRLTVT.